Shown below are 16 T cell receptor beta chains from a single sample sequenced in a study of beta chain features in type 1 diabetes. Findings of the study overall: TCRB CDR3s from Type 1 diabetes patients were moderately but significantly shorter in all four CD4+ subsets.

These TCRs are of unknown antigen specificity. Sequenced material consisted of expressed TCRB transcripts (all of the isolated RNA was reverse transcribed). The repertoire was sequenced with immunoSEQ multiplex PCR; TCRdb's copy has only in-frame clones and lacks some. In the table there are about 45,000 clones, 66% of which are singletons. The source material was Tregs from blood. These receptors were taken from a woman aged 18-29 years with type 1 diabetes.

The sample holds a few counts of this clone. This chain uses TRBV7-2 with TRBJ2-7, with a weak D call TRBD2 (5 bases). Germline V CDR1 and CDR2: SGHTA, FQGNSA. The CDR3 length is 15 residues. V shed 0 bases and J shed 6 bases, with 15 bases lying between them. CDR3 residues: CASSLAPESGGEQYF. The CDR3 nucleotides are TGTGCCAGCAGCTTAGCGCCGGAGAGCGGTGGCGAGCAGTACTTC.

The chain employs TRBV5-1 and TRBJ2-1; possibly TRBD2 for D (6 bases). CDR1 and CDR2 (germline): SGHRS, YFSETQ. V was clipped by 4 bases and J by 2 bases, with 13 bases between them. This CDR3 comprises 15 residues. The CDR3 is CASSQIAAPYNEQFF. The CDR3 nucleotides are TGCGCCAGCAGCCAGATAGCGGCCCCCTACAATGAGCAGTTCTTC. Full variable domain (outside the CDR3, taken from reference TRBV5-1 and TRBJ2-1): KAGVTQTPRYLIKTRGQQVTLSCSPISGHRSVSWYQQTPGQGLQFLFEYFSETQRNKGNFPGRFSGRQFSNSRSEMNVSTLELGDSALYLCASSQIAAPYNEQFFGPGTRLTVL.

The rearrangement joins TRBV15 to TRBJ2-5; TRBD1 matches 9 bases. V dropped 5 bases and J dropped 5; count of bases not matched to a gene: 6. The CDR3 consists of 14 residues. Germline loops: CDR1 LNHNV, CDR2 YYDKDF (reference sequence). This CDR3 is CATSGAGQGETQYF. Written as DNA, the CDR3 is TGTGCCACCAGCGGAGCGGGACAGGGTGAGACCCAGTACTTC.

This clone was observed a single time. The V gene is TRBV29-1, the J gene TRBJ2-3, with D possibly matching TRBD2 (5 bases). Germline CDR1 is SQVTM and CDR2 is ANQGSEA. CDR3 length: 12 amino acids. The germline V and J ends were trimmed by 2 bases and 6 bases, with 9 bases remaining between them. The CDR3 here is CSVESGEDTQYF. In DNA form, the CDR3 reads TGCAGCGTTGAATCCGGGGAGGATACGCAGTATTTT.

The chain joins TRBV19 to TRBJ2-1; D unresolved. CDR1 is LNHDA, CDR2 SQIVND, per germline (reference sequence). This CDR3 has 16 amino acids. Trimming removed 6 bases from V and 0 bases from J, with 15 bases in between. In nucleotides, the CDR3 is TGTGCCAGTAGGCCGAGGCTATCTAGCTCCTACAATGAGCAGTTCTTC. This gives the protein CASRPRLSSSYNEQFF.

CDR3 in amino acids: CASSANQPQHF. The CDR3, as DNA: TGCGCCAGCAGCGCGAATCAGCCCCAGCATTTT. The chain is built from TRBV5-1 and TRBJ1-5; D unresolved. Looked up from germline, CDR1 is SGHRS and CDR2 is YFSETQ. Trimming took off 4 bases at V and 4 bases at J, with 3 bases between the two ends. CDR3 length: 11 residues.

The genes are TRBV7-3 and TRBJ2-3; 7 positions agree with TRBD2. Germline V gene lookup returns CDR1 SGHTA and CDR2 FQGTGA. J was trimmed by 2 bases and V by 2 bases; bases with no gene match: 4. The CDR3 is made up of 15 amino acids. The CDR3 region has the DNA TGTGCCAGCAGCTTATGGGGGAGGGACACAGATACGCAGTATTTT. Its translation: CASSLWGRDTDTQYF.

This clone was observed once. This chain links TRBV9 with TRBJ2-2; 8 bases line up with TRBD2. Losses at the gene ends were 3 bases for V and 7 bases for J; bases not matched to a gene: 5. The CDR3 is made up of 14 amino acids. CDR1 and CDR2 (germline): SGDLS, YYNGEE. DNA for the CDR3: TGTGCCAGCAGCGGACGGGGGGGCGGCGGGGAGCTGTTTTTT. As protein: CASSGRGGGGELFF.

Turning to this clone: In the same sample, other DNA sequences code for this CDR3. The J gene is TRBJ1-1, the V gene TRBV19; D is perhaps TRBD1 (5 bases). Germline assignment: CDR1 LNHDA and CDR2 SQIVND (reference sequence). The CDR3 loop spans 15 amino acids. V lost 7 bases to trimming and J lost 1 base, with 16 bases between them. The CDR3 loop reads CASTPRGTANTEAFF. The DNA for the CDR3 is TGTGCCAGTACCCCAAGAGGGACTGCGAACACTGAAGCTTTCTTT.

This clone was counted between two and nine times. The chain has TRBV29-1 and TRBJ2-7; D may be TRBD2 (5 bases). Trimming removed 5 bases from V and 1 base from J, with 15 bases in between. Looked up from germline, CDR1 is SQVTM and CDR2 is ANQGSEA. The CDR3 sequence is 14 residues long. DNA for the CDR3: TGCAGCGTTTCCAAACTGTCGGGATCCTACGAGCAGTACTTC. Amino acid sequence: CSVSKLSGSYEQYF.

The chain has TRBV4-3 and TRBJ2-5; D gene unclear. Trimming left V 0 bases short and J 7 bases short, with 6 bases between. The CDR3 length is 12 residues. Germline V gene sequence: CDR1 LGHNA, CDR2 YSLEER. In DNA form, the CDR3 reads TGCGCCAGCAGCCAAGATTCCGTGACCCAGTACTTC. Protein: CASSQDSVTQYF.

In this sample, this clone turned up a few times. This chain links TRBV21-1 with TRBJ1-2. TRBV21-1 is reported as a pseudogene. CDR3 size: 14 residues. In DNA, the CDR3 is TGTGCCAGCAGCAAAGGGAGGCGCAGCTATGGCTACACCTTC. Protein sequence: CASSKGRRSYGYTF.

The chain combines TRBV7-9 with TRBJ2-7, with a weak D call TRBD2 (6 bases). Trimming took off 0 bases at V and 0 bases at J, with 12 bases between the two ends. The CDR3 runs to 16 residues. The germline gives CDR1 SEHNR, CDR2 FQNEAQ (reference sequence). The CDR3 DNA reads TGTGCCAGCAGCTTAGCGCTGGGGGGAAGCTCCTACGAGCAGTACTTC. This translates into CASSLALGGSSYEQYF. Full variable domain (missing parts from reference TRBV7-9 and TRBJ2-7): DTGVSQNPRHKITKRGQNVTFRCDPISEHNRLYWYRQTLGQGPEFLTYFQNEAQLEKSRLLSDRFSAERPKGSFSTLEIQRTEQGDSAMYLCASSLALGGSSYEQYFGPGTRLTVT.

The rearrangement joins TRBV5-1 to TRBJ2-1; 7 bases are shared with TRBD2. Germline trimming cut 0 bases from V and 5 bases from J; bases unmatched to any gene: 5. The CDR3 loop spans 15 amino acids. Germline V gene data show CDR1 as SGHRS and CDR2 as YFSETQ. As DNA, the CDR3 is TGCGCCAGCAGCTTGGGTCCGGGAGGCGACAATGAGCAGTTCTTC. As protein: CASSLGPGGDNEQFF.

V and J are TRBV4-3 and TRBJ1-4; D is uncertain. Germline-derived CDR1 and CDR2 are LGHNA and YSLEER. The V end lost 0 bases, the J end lost 8 bases, and 13 bases lay between the germline ends. CDR3 length: 15 residues. CDR3: CASSQELGGWEKLFF. The CDR3 DNA sequence: TGCGCCAGCAGCCAAGAGTTGGGAGGGTGGGAAAAACTGTTTTTT.

J is TRBJ2-1 and V is TRBV29-1; a possible D gene is TRBD1 (6 bases). The V end was cut by 2 bases, the J end by 10 bases, with 12 bases between. This CDR3 is built from 12 residues. Germline CDR1 and CDR2: SQVTM and ANQGSEA. In nucleotides, the CDR3 is TGCAGCGTTGAAAGGGGGTCAGGCGAGCAGTTCTTC. It encodes CSVERGSGEQFF.